The 2 T cell receptor beta chains below were found in one sample sequenced in a study of CD8+ T cells in alopecia areata. Extracted RNA was reverse transcribed into cDNA, the sequencing template. Sequencing was performed with immunoSEQ multiplex PCR; in TCRdb, only in-frame clones are kept and a portion is missing. In the table there are under 95,000 clones, 60% to 80% of which are singletons. Stated treatment: oral pan-JAK inhibitor, 5-10 mg twice daily. The source was CD8+ T cells sorted from blood, collected at roughly week 45, from a patient treated with tofacitinib. These TCRs come from a human donor with alopecia areata.

This chain links TRBV7-2 with TRBJ1-1; unclear D gene. The germline V gene encodes CDR1 SGHTA and CDR2 FQGNSA. Trimming took off 2 bases at V and 4 bases at J, with 8 bases between the two ends. This CDR3 spans 13 amino acids. The CDR3 DNA reads TGTGCCAGCAGCTTAAGGGAAATCACTGAAGCTTTCTTT. Translated, it gives CASSLREITEAFF.

The rearrangement joins TRBV15 to TRBJ1-2; D is uncertain. Trimming pared 4 bases from V and 2 bases from J, leaving 8 bases between. The CDR3 consists of 13 residues. Germline CDR1 reads LNHNV; CDR2 reads YYDKDF (reference sequence). CDR3 residues: CATSIDTNYGYTF. CDR3 sequence (DNA): TGTGCCACCAGCATAGACACAAACTATGGCTACACCTTC. Looking up the rest from reference TRBV15 and TRBJ1-2 gives the full variable domain: DAMVIQNPRYQVTQFGKPVTLSCSQTLNHNVMYWYQQKSSQAPKLLFHYYDKDFNNEADTPDNFQSRRPNTSFCFLDIRSPGLGDTAMYLCATSIDTNYGYTFGSGTRLTVV.